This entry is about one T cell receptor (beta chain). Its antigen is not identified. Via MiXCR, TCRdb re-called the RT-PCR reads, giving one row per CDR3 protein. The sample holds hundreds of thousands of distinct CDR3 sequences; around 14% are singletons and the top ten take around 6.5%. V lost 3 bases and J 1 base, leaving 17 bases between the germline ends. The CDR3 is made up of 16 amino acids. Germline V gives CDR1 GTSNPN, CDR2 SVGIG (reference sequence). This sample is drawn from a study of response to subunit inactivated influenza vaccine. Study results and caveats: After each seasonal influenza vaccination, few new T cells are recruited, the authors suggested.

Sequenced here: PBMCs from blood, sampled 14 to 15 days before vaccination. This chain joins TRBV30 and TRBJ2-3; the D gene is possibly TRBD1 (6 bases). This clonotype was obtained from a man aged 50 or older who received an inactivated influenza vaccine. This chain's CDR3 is CAWSEWGRGGTDTQYF. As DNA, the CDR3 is TGTGCCTGGAGCGAATGGGGCAGGGGTGGCACAGATACGCAGTATTTT.